The sequence of this TCR beta chain was determined in a study of T cells in tuberculosis. About the research overall: Within 7 days of starting treatment, or before, PBMC were stored.

The CDR3 runs to 16 residues. The V gene's germline CDR1 is SGHTA and CDR2 FQGTGA. With 4 bases clipped from V and 5 bases from J, the junction kept 14 bases outside the gene matches. As for this clone: Its specificity is unknown.

The repertoire was sequenced with immunoSEQ multiplex PCR; TCRdb's copy has only in-frame clones and lacks some. The sample lists 30,000 to 35,000 clones; roughly 90% were seen once. Time point: new active TB diagnosis, blood taken before or within 7 days of starting treatment. Study findings and constraints: Smaller distances to GMM-specific TCRs suggested their expansion in active tuberculosis.

The gene calls are TRBV7-3 and TRBJ2-7; 7 nucleotides agree with TRBD2. Sequences were derived from PBMCs, sampled at tuberculosis diagnosis. The TCR was taken from an adult with tuberculosis. CDR3 region: CASSSGGSGRRHEQYF. The CDR3 DNA reads TGTGCCAGCAGCTCCGGGGGGTCAGGGAGACGCCACGAGCAGTACTTC.